This T cell receptor beta chain emerged from a study of T cells in Graves' hyperthyroidism and ophthalmopathy. Amplified TCR beta CDR3 regions derived from RNA transcripts. During a first-round RT-PCR of the TCR CDR3, the HTBI primer set was used. TCRdb analysed the multiplex PCR reads with MiXCR anew, one entry per CDR3 protein. The sample carries under 600,000 distinct CDR3 sequences, roughly 15% recorded once. This clonotype showed up just a few times. Sequencing was done on a sample of blood. The receptor comes from a woman aged 35 to 49 with Graves' ophthalmopathy.

CDR3 coding DNA: TGTGCCACCTCGGGAGCGGCGAACACTGAAGCTTTCTTT. As protein: CATSGAANTEAFF. This rearrangement joins TRBV19 to TRBJ1-1, with D unclear. Trimming cost V 10 bases and J 1 base, with 13 bases left between them. Germline values: CDR1 LNHDA, CDR2 SQIVND (reference sequence). The CDR3 totals 13 residues.